This TCR beta chain was observed in a study of cytomegalovirus exposure and HLA in healthy donors. Study outcomes and limitations: Fewer N-insertions than the roughly 670-donor mean were reportedly shown by an Asian-associated ancestry cluster in a later analysis. There was a cluster of highly shared sequence variants that was likely a sequencing artifact. TCR association rates varied by HLA locus in a later analysis, with DRB1 highest and HLA-C lowest. In an earlier analysis, most TCR beta V segments were productive about 87% or about 30% of the time.

V gave up 2 bases and J gave up 1 base, with 11 bases separating them. The V gene's germline CDR1 is MNHEY and CDR2 SVGAGI. The CDR3 is made up of 15 amino acids. In the case of this clone: Antigen unknown.

This PCR relied on a set of 60 Vbeta primers and 13 Jbeta primers. This table comes from immunoSEQ multiplex PCR, and its TCRdb copy is limited to in-frame clones, with some not included. The table has about 160,000 clones, 65% to 85% seen once. V usage is TRBV6-5 and J usage is TRBJ1-1; perhaps TRBD1 as D (6 bases). This receptor was identified in a woman between 45 and 65 years old in good health and CMV-seropositive. Sequencing was carried out using PBMCs. For the CDR3, the DNA is TGTGCCAGCAGTTACAGTCGGACAGCGAACACTGAAGCTTTCTTT. Translated: CASSYSRTANTEAFF.